These 2 T cell receptor beta chains were sequenced from one sample in a study of blood T cell repertoires in COVID-19. Here immunoSEQ multiplex PCR was the method, and the copy in TCRdb shows in-frame clones only, minus some. The profile covers about 140,000 clones, with roughly 86% appearing a single time and 1.8% taken by the ten largest. Sequenced sample: peripheral blood. These receptors all come from a man aged 70-80 years with acute or convalescent COVID-19.

This clone was picked up one time. This chain joins TRBV6-1 and TRBJ2-1, with 9 bases aligning to TRBD1. V dropped 3 bases and J dropped 9; count of bases not matched to a gene: 6. Germline V gives CDR1 MNHNS, CDR2 SASEGT. The CDR3 runs to 14 residues. The chain's CDR3 is CASSDPSQGAEQFF. CDR3 DNA: TGTGCCAGCAGTGACCCGTCACAGGGGGCTGAGCAGTTCTTC.

The chain is built from TRBV10-3 and TRBJ1-2; weak D call: TRBD1 (5 bases). CDR3 length: 12 amino acids. The germline CDR1 and CDR2 sequences are ENHRY and SYGVKD. The V end lost 7 bases, the J end lost 4 bases, and 10 bases lay between the germline ends. The CDR3 here is CAINGQGYGYTF. CDR3 DNA sequence: TGTGCCATCAACGGCCAGGGCTATGGCTACACCTTC.